These T cell receptor beta chains were read from a single sample in a study of identical twins. In TCRdb, the 5' RACE reads were re-called with MiXCR into one record per CDR3 protein. In the table there are about 920,000 distinct CDR3 sequences, over 9% of which are singletons. This sample was shared with a second study, whose subject was yellow fever vaccine responses in identical twins.

Sequenced material: PBMCs. The receptors come from a woman aged 18-29 years in good health. CDR3s include the opening cysteine and the closing phenylalanine or tryptophan. The D gene is left open where the match is weak. Clone size is not always given. Where it is, it says once, few, many or a class for expanded clones.

abundance	v_gene	d_gene	j_gene	CDR3nt	CDR3aa
many	TRBV12-3/TRBV12-4	NA	TRBJ1-2	TGTGCCAGCAGTTTATCGGGGGGGGCTAACTATGGCTACACCTTC	CASSLSGGANYGYTF
few	TRBV20-1	NA	TRBJ1-4	TGCAGTGCGGGGAACATCAGAACTAATGAAAAACTGTTTTTT	CSAGNIRTNEKLFF
NA	TRBV20-1	NA	TRBJ2-5	TGCAGTGCTAGAGGGAAGTCCGGATTGGCCGGGGGAGAGACCCAGTACTTC	CSARGKSGLAGGETQYF
NA	TRBV6-4	NA	TRBJ1-2	TGTGCCAGCAGCGTTACAGGGAGTTATGGCTACACCTTC	CASSVTGSYGYTF
many	TRBV3-1	TRBD1	TRBJ2-2	TGTGCCAGCAGCCAACCTGGACAGGGGACCGGGGAGCTGTTTTTT	CASSQPGQGTGELFF
few	TRBV4-1	TRBD2	TRBJ2-1	TGCGCCAGCAGCCAAGTAGGGACTAGCTATTCCAATGAGCAGTTCTTC	CASSQVGTSYSNEQFF
many	TRBV7-9	TRBD1	TRBJ1-1	TGTGCCAGCAGCACGGACAGGGTGATAGTACGGACTGAAGCTTTCTTT	CASSTDRVIVRTEAFF
NA	TRBV2	NA	TRBJ2-7	TGTGCCAGCAGTGAAGCGCTTTCTGGAGCCTACGAGCAGTACTTC	CASSEALSGAYEQYF
few	TRBV12-3/TRBV12-4	NA	TRBJ1-1	TGTGCCAGCATACGGTCGGGGACTGAAGCTTTCTTT	CASIRSGTEAFF
few	TRBV9	NA	TRBJ2-3	TGTGCCAGCAGCGTAGGGGCAGGGAACACAGATACGCAGTATTTT	CASSVGAGNTDTQYF
NA	TRBV5-1	TRBD2	TRBJ2-3	TGCGCCACCAGCGCGGGGGTCGTTACAGATACGCAGTATTTT	CATSAGVVTDTQYF
NA	TRBV2	NA	TRBJ2-1	TGTGCCAGCAGTGAAAGTGGGAGATATGAGCAGTTCTTC	CASSESGRYEQFF
NA	TRBV20-1	NA	TRBJ2-5	TGCAGTGCTAGAGCGGCTTTCCAAGAGACCCAGTACTTC	CSARAAFQETQYF
NA	TRBV27	NA	TRBJ2-4	TGTGCCAGCAGTTCTGGACTAGGGGGAAACATTCAGTACTTC	CASSSGLGGNIQYF
NA	TRBV5-4	NA	TRBJ2-2	TGTGCCAGCAGCTTGGAGTCCTGGGGGGAAGTAAACACCGGGGAGCTGTTTTTT	CASSLESWGEVNTGELFF
NA	TRBV15	TRBD2	TRBJ2-1	TGTGCCACTAGGACTAGCGGGAGTGACAATGAGCAGTTCTTC	CATRTSGSDNEQFF
few	TRBV7-8	TRBD2	TRBJ2-3	TGTGCCAGCAGCCCTAGCGGGACTAGCGGGAGTACGCAGTATTTT	CASSPSGTSGSTQYF
few	TRBV2	NA	TRBJ2-5	TGTGCCAGCATCTTAAACTTGGGTCCAGTAGGGACCCAGTACTTC	CASILNLGPVGTQYF
few	TRBV12-3/TRBV12-4	NA	TRBJ1-5	TGTGCCAGCAGTTTAGGCCGGGGGAGGGTTCAGCCCCAGCATTTT	CASSLGRGRVQPQHF
NA	TRBV12-3/TRBV12-4	TRBD1	TRBJ2-5	TGTGCCAGCAGCTCCCGCTGGGACAGGACGCAGACCCAGTACTTC	CASSSRWDRTQTQYF
NA	TRBV6-2/TRBV6-3	TRBD1	TRBJ1-5	TGTGCCAGCAGCTCCCCCCACCAGGGGGGACCAAGGACAGATAGCAATCAGCCCCAGCATTTT	CASSSPHQGGPRTDSNQPQHF
NA	TRBV5-5	NA	TRBJ1-1	TGTGCCAGCAGGGGTGAAAGGGGCAACACTGAAGCTTTCTTT	CASRGERGNTEAFF
NA	TRBV28	NA	TRBJ1-1	TGTGCCAGCAGTTTTGTCAGGGGTGGGTTGAACACTGAAGCTTTCTTT	CASSFVRGGLNTEAFF
NA	TRBV12-3/TRBV12-4	TRBD2	TRBJ2-1	TGTGCCAGCAGTTTCAGGCGGGAGGTTTATTATGAGCAGTTCTTC	CASSFRREVYYEQFF
many	TRBV7-2	NA	TRBJ1-1	TGTGCCAGCAGCTTATCTATCCTAGGTGGGGGGCAGGGGAACACTGAAGCTTTCTTT	CASSLSILGGGQGNTEAFF
few	TRBV7-9	TRBD2	TRBJ2-5	TGTGCCAGCAGCTGGGGGGGTGACGCCCAGACCCAGTACTTC	CASSWGGDAQTQYF
few	TRBV12-3/TRBV12-4	NA	TRBJ1-5	TGTGCCAGCAGCAACATTTATCAGCCCCAGCATTTT	CASSNIYQPQHF
NA	TRBV24-1	TRBD2	TRBJ2-1	TGTGCCACCAGTGATCCTTCGACTAGCGGGAGGACCTACAATGAGCAGTTCTTC	CATSDPSTSGRTYNEQFF
few	TRBV15	NA	TRBJ1-1	TGTGCCACCAGCAGAGATGGGGCTGTCGCTGAAGCTTTCTTT	CATSRDGAVAEAFF
NA	TRBV18	NA	TRBJ1-5	TGTGCCAGCTCAGTGAACAATGACAGGCGTCCCCAGCATTTT	CASSVNNDRRPQHF
NA	TRBV7-2	NA	TRBJ2-1	TGTGCCAGCAGCTTAGCGGAGGGACCCTATGAGCAGTTCTTC	CASSLAEGPYEQFF
NA	TRBV7-9	NA	TRBJ2-7	TGTGCCAGCAGTGTCCGGACAGATGGTTACGAGCAGTACTTC	CASSVRTDGYEQYF
few	TRBV11-2	TRBD1	TRBJ2-1	TGTGCCAGCAGCGCCCGGGACAGGGGGGAGAATGAGCAGTTCTTC	CASSARDRGENEQFF
NA	TRBV14	NA	TRBJ2-1	TGTGCCAGCAGCCAGCCCAGGGCCCCAATGGATAAGCAGTTCTTC	CASSQPRAPMDKQFF
few	TRBV6-1	NA	TRBJ2-1	TGTGCCAGCAGTGAAGAGTCGACCTACAATGAGCAGTTCTTC	CASSEESTYNEQFF
NA	TRBV7-7	NA	TRBJ2-3	TGTGCCAGCAGCTTACATCAGGGCAGCACAGATACGCAGTATTTT	CASSLHQGSTDTQYF
NA	TRBV10-3	NA	TRBJ2-7	TGTGCCATCAGTGAGTCGGGCGGGGTCAGCTCCTACGAGCAGTACTTC	CAISESGGVSSYEQYF